This TCR beta chain is drawn from a study of T-cell reconstitution after alpha-beta-depleted transplantation in children. The CDR3 is 15 residues long. Trimming shortened V by 6 bases and J by 0 bases, and 12 bases separated the two germline ends. Per the germline V gene, CDR1 is LGHDT and CDR2 is YNNKEL (reference sequence). The TCRbeta library was prepared with unique molecular identifiers. TCRdb reprocessed the PCR reads via MiXCR and lists one record per CDR3 protein. The repertoire includes some 520,000 distinct CDR3 sequences, around a third of them detected once, and around 2.3% sits in the top ten.

The sample consisted of PBMCs from the stem cell graft donor, taken from the stem cell graft. The chain combines TRBV3-1 with TRBJ1-3; D not certain. This clonotype originated in a human donor who donated a stem cell graft to a child with aplastic anemia. This chain's CDR3 is CASRSTPFSGNTIYF. The CDR3 DNA is TGTGCCAGCAGGTCGACACCATTCTCTGGAAACACCATATATTTT.